This T cell receptor beta chain was sequenced during a study of cytomegalovirus exposure and HLA in healthy donors. The CDR3 is made up of 16 amino acids. CDR1 and CDR2 (germline): SGHRS, YFSETQ. V trimming: 2 bases; J trimming: 5 bases; junction bases outside the gene matches: 5. This PCR relied on a set of 60 Vbeta primers and 13 Jbeta primers. Profiling relied on immunoSEQ multiplex PCR, and the TCRdb table lists in-frame clones only, not all of them. The sample yields 150,000 to 200,000 clones, about 90% seen once. The chain has TRBV5-1 and TRBJ2-5; 14 nucleotides agree with TRBD2. This clonotype was sampled from a girl in the first two years of life in good health and CMV-seronegative. Source material: PBMCs. The CDR3 DNA reads as TGCGCCAGCAGCTTCTCAGGACTAGCGGGAGGCGAGACCCAGTACTTC. Amino acids: CASSFSGLAGGETQYF.